The 20 T cell receptor beta chains listed next were all sequenced from one sample in a study of cytomegalovirus exposure and HLA in healthy donors. Vbeta (60) and Jbeta (13) primers were used in the PCR. The table came from immunoSEQ multiplex PCR; TCRdb's copy has only in-frame clones and leaves some out. The sample lists more than 110,000 clones; 80% were seen once. Sequenced input: PBMCs. Receptor source: a female donor in good health and CMV-seronegative.

For the CDR3, the DNA is TGTGCCATCAGTGAAGGGGGCCTGGAGACCCAGTACTTC. Its translation is CAISEGGLETQYF. This sequence joins TRBV10-3 and TRBJ2-5, with 7 bases aligning to TRBD1. J lost 5 bases, V lost 3 bases, and 3 bases had no gene match. This CDR3 contains 13 residues. Germline CDR1 ENHRY, CDR2 SYGVKD.

J is TRBJ1-1 and V is TRBV27; D gene uncertain. The germline V and J ends were trimmed by 3 bases and 4 bases, with 9 bases remaining between them. Germline CDR1 reads MNHEY; CDR2 reads SMNVEV (reference sequence). The CDR3 consists of 13 residues. The CDR3 nucleotides read TGTGCCAGCAGTTTGGGCCCCCCCACTGAAGCTTTCTTT. Residues: CASSLGPPTEAFF.

The V gene is TRBV4-1, the J gene TRBJ1-4; TRBD1 might be the D (5 bases). Trimming pared 1 base from V and 4 bases from J, leaving 10 bases between. CDR1 is MGHRA, CDR2 YSYEKL, per germline. This CDR3 has 15 amino acids. CDR3 sequence: CASSQGTSGNEKLFF. CDR3 nucleotide sequence: TGCGCCAGCAGCCAAGGGACATCTGGTAATGAAAAACTGTTTTTT.

The J gene is TRBJ1-5, the V gene TRBV6-1; 12 nucleotides align to TRBD1. This CDR3 comprises 22 residues. V shed 0 bases, J shed 4 bases, and the junction held 19 bases outside the gene matches. Germline V gene data show CDR1 as MNHNS and CDR2 as SASEGT. CDR3 protein: CASSEAGVRDRGLGAANQPQHF. The CDR3 DNA is TGTGCCAGCAGTGAAGCGGGGGTTCGGGACAGGGGGCTTGGAGCAGCAAATCAGCCCCAGCATTTT.

V usage is TRBV6-5 and J usage is TRBJ1-2, with 8 bases identical to TRBD1. V was pared by 5 bases and J by 4 bases, with 6 bases of the junction left unmatched. CDR3 size: 14 residues. Germline CDR1 and CDR2: MNHEY and SVGAGI. In DNA, the CDR3 is TGTGCCAGCAGTAGACAGGGGTTCGGCTATGGCTACACCTTC. Translated: CASSRQGFGYGYTF.

The chain recombines TRBV28 with TRBJ2-7, with 9 bases lining up with TRBD1. J gave up 4 bases and V 4 bases, and 8 bases lay outside the gene matches. This CDR3 spans 15 amino acids. Per the germline V gene, CDR1 is MDHEN and CDR2 is SYDVKM. Here the CDR3 reads CASSSPTGGMYEQYF. In DNA, the CDR3 is TGTGCCAGCAGTTCCCCGACAGGGGGTATGTACGAGCAGTACTTC.

The chain carries TRBV2 and TRBJ1-5; 8 bases fit TRBD1. Losses at the gene ends were 6 bases for V and 6 bases for J; bases not matched to a gene: 7. Germline V lookup: CDR1 SNHLY, CDR2 FYNNEI. The CDR3 extends over 14 amino acids. CDR3 coding DNA: TGTGCCAGCAGCGCCCACCAGGGGGCTCAGCCCCAGCATTTT. Translating gives CASSAHQGAQPQHF.

Here the CDR3 DNA reads TGTGCCAGCAACCTGGGACTAGCGGTTTACAATGAGCAGTTCTTC. It specifies CASNLGLAVYNEQFF. V and J are TRBV2 and TRBJ2-1, with TRBD2 matching 11 bases. The CDR3 extends over 15 amino acids. After removal of 7 bases from V and 4 bases from J, the junction contained 6 bases not matched to a gene. Germline V gene sequence: CDR1 SNHLY, CDR2 FYNNEI.

The rearrangement links TRBV5-6 to TRBJ1-1, with D unresolved. The germline CDR1 and CDR2 sequences are SGHDT and YYEEEE. Trimming left V 0 bases short and J 8 bases short, with 5 bases between. The CDR3 is 11 amino acids. The CDR3 loop reads CASSLGSEAFF. The DNA of the CDR3 is TGTGCCAGCAGCTTGGGTTCAGAAGCTTTCTTT.

As DNA, the CDR3 is TGCGCCAGCAGCACCCGACTAGAGGGGACCCAGTACTTC. Protein product: CASSTRLEGTQYF. This sequence joins TRBV5-1 and TRBJ2-5, with a weak D call TRBD2 (6 bases). Germline V CDR1 and CDR2: SGHRS, YFSETQ. The CDR3 contains 13 residues. V was shortened by 4 bases and J by 7 bases, with 14 bases between the two germline ends.

On this clone itself: The junction does not match germline at one end; this may be a read error. This chain links TRBV7-9 with TRBJ2-7; D is undetermined. The germline CDR1 and CDR2 sequences are SEHNR and FQNEAQ (reference sequence). The CDR3 has 14 residues. The CDR3 DNA follows: TGTTCCAGCAGCTCGGAGTTGACGCCCTACGAGCAGTACTTC. Its translation is CSSSSELTPYEQYF.

The chain has TRBV7-2 and TRBJ2-7, with unresolved D. The germline V gene encodes CDR1 SGHTA and CDR2 FQGNSA. The CDR3 extends over 12 amino acids. Trimming took 5 bases from V and 2 from J, leaving 7 bases between them. CDR3 sequence: CASSPDTYEQYF. The DNA of the CDR3 is TGTGCCAGCAGCCCTGACACCTACGAGCAGTACTTC.

The genes are TRBV10-3 and TRBJ2-5; unclear D gene. V lost 0 bases and J 3 bases, leaving 8 bases between the germline ends. The CDR3 totals 14 residues. Germline V gives CDR1 ENHRY, CDR2 SYGVKD. Written as DNA, the CDR3 is TGTGCCATCAGTGAGTCGCGGAGAGAAGAGACCCAGTACTTC. As protein: CAISESRREETQYF.

V usage is TRBV19 and J usage is TRBJ2-3; TRBD2 aligns across 7 bases. Germline CDR1 LNHDA, CDR2 SQIVND (reference sequence). J was trimmed by 5 bases and V by 1 base; bases with no gene match: 9. CDR3 size: 16 residues. The CDR3 region has the DNA TGTGCCAGTAGTATAGGGACTGCGGGAGCTGGAGATACGCAGTATTTT. It translates to CASSIGTAGAGDTQYF.

CDR3 in DNA: TGTGCCAGCAGTTTATATCGGGGAGCGATGGGCGAGCAGTACTTC. This encodes CASSLYRGAMGEQYF. The chain is built from TRBV28 and TRBJ2-7; D possibly corresponds to TRBD2 (5 bases). V lost 1 base to trimming and J lost 6 bases, with 16 bases between them. Germline-derived CDR1 and CDR2 are MDHEN and SYDVKM. The CDR3 contains 15 residues.

The J gene is TRBJ1-2, the V gene TRBV25-1; 8 bases fit TRBD1. The CDR3 spans 11 residues. The V segment lost 8 bases and the J segment 5 bases; nucleotides outside the gene matches: 1. Germline assignment: CDR1 MGHDK and CDR2 SYGVNS. The CDR3 nucleotides read TGTGCCAGCGGACAGGGTTATGGCTACACCTTC. Its translation: CASGQGYGYTF.

The CDR3 region is CASTPTGRSTEAFF. For the CDR3, the DNA is TGTGCCAGTACCCCGACAGGGAGGAGCACTGAAGCTTTCTTT. This chain joins TRBV19 and TRBJ1-1; 7 nucleotides align to TRBD1. The germline gives CDR1 LNHDA, CDR2 SQIVND (reference sequence). After removal of 7 bases from V and 4 bases from J, the junction contained 9 bases not matched to a gene. CDR3 size: 14 residues.

This chain uses TRBV5-1 with TRBJ2-2, with D unresolved. CDR3 length: 15 amino acids. V was pared by 2 bases and J by 5 bases, with 13 bases between. Germline V lookup: CDR1 SGHRS, CDR2 YFSETQ. The CDR3 DNA is TGCGCCAGCAGCTTTGACCAGGTCGATACCGGGGAGCTGTTTTTT. It yields the protein CASSFDQVDTGELFF.

The genes are TRBV4-1 and TRBJ1-1; a possible D gene is TRBD1 (5 bases). Germline lookup yields CDR1 MGHRA and CDR2 YSYEKL. The CDR3 runs 15 residues. V was shortened by 3 bases and J by 5 bases, with 16 bases between the two germline ends. The CDR3: CASSHLQARRTEAFF. CDR3 nucleotide sequence: TGCGCCAGCAGCCATCTACAGGCCCGACGTACTGAAGCTTTCTTT.

The genes are TRBV18 and TRBJ1-3; 7 nucleotides align to TRBD1. This CDR3 region has 16 residues. Germline CDR1 and CDR2: KGHSH and LQKENI. J was trimmed by 4 bases and V by 6 bases; bases with no gene match: 12. CDR3 residues: CASSLNRDRGGNTIYF. The CDR3 coding sequence is TGTGCCAGCTCTCTAAACCGGGACAGAGGAGGAAACACCATATATTTT.